This T cell receptor (beta chain) appears in the sequencing data of a study of CD8 T cells in ankylosing spondylitis. This clonotype showed up many times. Its antigen is not known. Each TCR beta library was made by quantitative 5'-RACE that incorporated molecular barcodes. TCRdb re-analysed the 5' RACE reads in MiXCR, keeping a single row per CDR3 protein. The repertoire includes 200,000 to 250,000 distinct CDR3 sequences, about 7% of them detected once, and approximately 15% sits in the top ten. The V end lost 4 bases, the J end lost 1 base, and 10 bases lay between the germline ends. The CDR3 has 13 amino acids. Germline CDR1 is SQVTM and CDR2 is ANQGSEA. General observations from the study: Ankylosing spondylitis blood appeared to be characterized by a TCR beta motif of 7 to 9 highly homologous variants. Disease-linked clones bore a CD8+ phenotype, appearing relatively rarely in peripheral blood. Past studies reported some motif variants in reactive arthritis synovial fluid and blood. It was reported that disease-linked clones were significantly enriched in matched ankylosing spondylitis synovial fluid.

The chain joins TRBV29-1 to TRBJ1-1, with D tentatively TRBD1 (6 bases). Material for sequencing was blood, either unsorted or a sorted T cell fraction (not recorded which). This receptor was identified in a male donor with ankylosing spondylitis. The CDR3 sequence: CSVAGHSNTEAFF. For the CDR3, the DNA is TGCAGCGTTGCGGGACACTCGAACACTGAAGCTTTCTTT.